This entry describes one T cell receptor (beta chain). One end of the junction fails to match germline, which may point to a read error. This CDR3 region has 15 residues. CDR1 is SNHLY, CDR2 FYNNEI, per germline. The data originate from a study of T cell responses to AZD1222 COVID-19 vaccine. Sequencing was performed with immunoSEQ multiplex PCR; in TCRdb, only in-frame clones are kept and a portion is missing. The sample holds tens of thousands of clones; more than 75% are singletons and the top ten take less than 5%. The rearrangement uses TRBV2 and TRBJ2-3, with a possible D match to TRBD2 (6 bases). The receptor's source is an adult who received the AZD1222 COVID-19 vaccine. Sequenced here: peripheral blood, sampled 28 days after the second AZD1222 dose. The CDR3, as DNA: TGTGCCAGCCGTGAGGACTACCCAAGCACAGATACGCAGTATTTT. This translates into CASREDYPSTDTQYF.